The 24 T cell receptor beta chains given below trace back to one sample, sequenced in a study of graft-versus-host responses after intestinal transplantation (dated by TCRdb to 2020 to 2023). Library creation used the immunoSEQ multiplex PCR assay. TCRdb took this table from immuneACCESS and kept in-frame rearrangements with V and J called. Such tables lack part of the clones; where checked against another copy, unresolved V genes explain under half of the gap, and the rest is unexplained. The sample profile shows 60,000 to 70,000 clones; about nine tenths of them were found once. The ten largest account for 1.5% to 2% of the sample. To isolate intraepithelial and lamina propria lymphocytes from graft specimens, dithiothreitol, EDTA incubations and collagenase D digestion were used. Specimen: ileum tissue, collected approximately 56 weeks after transplant. The source is a human patient who received an intestinal transplant, so some T cells may come from the graft donor.

The chain employs TRBV6-4 and TRBJ1-1, with D unclear. This CDR3 is built from 10 residues. Trimming pared 9 bases from V and 7 bases from J, leaving 9 bases between. CDR1 MRHNA and CDR2 SNTAGT come from the germline V gene. This CDR3 is CARGLLEAFF. CDR3 coding DNA: TGTGCCAGAGGCCTTCTTGAAGCTTTCTTT.

This chain connects TRBV7-3 to TRBJ2-7, with a weak D call TRBD2 (5 bases). Trimming shortened V by 5 bases and J by 6 bases, and 17 bases separated the two germline ends. The CDR3 consists of 14 residues. Per germline, CDR1 SGHTA and CDR2 FQGTGA. CDR3 sequence: CASSPTPLAGEQYF. The CDR3, as DNA: TGTGCCAGCAGCCCCACCCCGCTAGCAGGCGAGCAGTACTTC.

This clone was seen just once. The chain uses TRBV7-8 and TRBJ1-4; D unresolved. CDR3 size: 15 residues. Germline V gene sequence: CDR1 SGHVS, CDR2 FQNEAQ. The V end was cut by 4 bases, the J end by 5 bases, with 14 bases between. Here the CDR3 reads CASSSLAGINEKLFF. The CDR3 DNA is TGTGCCAGCAGCTCCCTGGCGGGGATAAATGAAAAACTGTTTTTT.

This rearrangement joins TRBV18 to TRBJ2-7, with TRBD2 as a possible D gene (5 bases). Trimming left V 3 bases short and J 4 bases short, with 10 bases between. The CDR3 extends over 13 amino acids. CDR1 and CDR2 from the germline V gene are KGHSH and LQKENI. In DNA form, the CDR3 reads TGTGCCAGCTCACCCCTGGACTTATACGAGCAGTACTTC. Its protein is CASSPLDLYEQYF. The complete variable domain, with remaining parts taken from reference TRBV18 and TRBJ2-7, reads NAGVMQNPRHLVRRRGQEARLRCSPMKGHSHVYWYRQLPEEGLKFMVYLQKENIIDESGMPKERFSAEFPKEGPSILRIQQVVRGDSAAYFCASSPLDLYEQYFGPGTRLTVT.

The chain employs TRBV6-5 and TRBJ1-1; D is unclear. This CDR3 has 12 residues. The V and J ends lost 6 bases and 1 base respectively, with 6 bases between them. Looked up from germline, CDR1 is MNHEY and CDR2 is SVGAGI. The CDR3 spells CASSRQNTEAFF. Here the CDR3 DNA reads TGTGCCAGCAGCAGACAGAACACTGAAGCTTTCTTT.

This rearrangement joins TRBV4-1 to TRBJ2-7, with 8 positions matching TRBD1. Trimming cost V 2 bases and J 5 bases; bases outside gene matches: 8. This CDR3 spans 15 amino acids. Germline V gives CDR1 MGHRA, CDR2 YSYEKL. The CDR3, as DNA: TGCGCCAGCAGCCAACTACTGGACAGGGACCACGAGCAGTACTTC. It specifies CASSQLLDRDHEQYF.

The V and J genes are TRBV9 and TRBJ2-7, with 10 positions matching TRBD2. CDR1 is SGDLS and CDR2 is YYNGEE in the germline V gene. The CDR3 is 16 residues long. V gave up 0 bases and J gave up 0 bases; unmatched junction bases: 3. CDR3 amino acids: CASSVEAGGRSYEQYF. CDR3 nucleotides: TGTGCCAGCAGCGTAGAAGCGGGAGGGCGCTCCTACGAGCAGTACTTC. Drawing the rest from reference TRBV9 and TRBJ2-7, the complete variable domain is DSGVTQTPKHLITATGQRVTLRCSPRSGDLSVYWYQQSLDQGLQFLIQYYNGEERAKGNILERFSAQQFPDLHSELNLSSLELGDSALYFCASSVEAGGRSYEQYFGPGTRLTVT.

The rearrangement links TRBV10-2 to TRBJ2-1; the D gene is possibly TRBD1 (5 bases). The CDR3 covers 12 residues. Germline assignment: CDR1 WSHSY and CDR2 SAAADI. V was clipped by 3 bases and J by 5 bases, with 5 bases between them. The CDR3 DNA follows: TGCGCCAGCAGTGAAGGGGACAATGAGCAGTTCTTC. It translates to CASSEGDNEQFF.

The chain carries TRBV18 and TRBJ1-2, with unresolved D. With 2 bases removed from V and 0 bases from J, the gap between germline ends came to 1 base. CDR3 length: 12 amino acids. Germline CDR1 and CDR2: KGHSH and LQKENI. The DNA for the CDR3 is TGTGCCAGCTCACCAACTAACTATGGCTACACCTTC. As protein: CASSPTNYGYTF.

The chain carries TRBV5-4 and TRBJ2-2, with D possibly matching TRBD2 (5 bases). From germline, CDR1 is SGHNT and CDR2 YYREEE (reference sequence). Trimming removed 2 bases from V and 0 bases from J, with 11 bases in between. The CDR3 contains 16 residues. In DNA, the CDR3 is TGTGCCAGCAGCTTTCGGAGGCTAGCGAACACCGGGGAGCTGTTTTTT. Translating gives CASSFRRLANTGELFF. Variable domain in full (rest from reference TRBV5-4 and TRBJ2-2): ETGVTQSPTHLIKTRGQQVTLRCSSQSGHNTVSWYQQALGQGPQFIFQYYREEENGRGNFPPRFSGLQFPNYSSELNVNALELDDSALYLCASSFRRLANTGELFFGEGSRLTVL.

A single count supports this clone. The chain couples TRBV11-2 to TRBJ2-7; TRBD1 might be the D (6 bases). CDR1 is SGHAT and CDR2 is FQNNGV in the germline V gene. The CDR3 is 15 amino acids. V shed 5 bases and J shed 3 bases, with 17 bases lying between them. The CDR3 DNA sequence: TGTGCCAGCAGCCTCGGACCAGACAGGAACTACGAGCAGTACTTC. Amino acid sequence: CASSLGPDRNYEQYF.

This clone has just one count. The J gene is TRBJ1-1, the V gene TRBV6-4, with D tentatively TRBD1 (5 bases). Between the trimmed V and J ends, which lost 3 bases and 5 bases, there was a span of 19 bases. This CDR3 comprises 16 residues. Germline CDR1 reads MRHNA; CDR2 reads SNTAGT. DNA for the CDR3: TGTGCCAGCAGTGAAAGCGGTAGGGGCGGAAAGACTGAAGCTTTCTTT. It yields the protein CASSESGRGGKTEAFF.

This chain links TRBV6-5 with TRBJ1-2; maybe TRBD1 (5 bases). Germline loops: CDR1 MNHEY, CDR2 SVGAGI. The CDR3 covers 13 residues. The germline V and J ends were trimmed by 5 bases and 4 bases, with 11 bases remaining between them. CDR3 residues: CASSVGPSYGYTF. In DNA, the CDR3 is TGTGCCAGCAGTGTGGGACCCTCCTATGGCTACACCTTC.

This clone was observed a single time. V usage is TRBV28 and J usage is TRBJ1-1, with 7 bases matching TRBD1. The germline V gene has CDR1 MDHEN and CDR2 SYDVKM. V gave up 5 bases and J gave up 8 bases; unmatched junction bases: 17. The CDR3 contains 16 residues. The CDR3, as DNA: TGTGCCAGCAGTCCTACCGGGACAGTACAGATGAGGGAAGCTTTCTTT. This translates into CASSPTGTVQMREAFF.

The chain links TRBV12-5 to TRBJ2-7; possibly TRBD1 for D (6 bases). Germline CDR1 and CDR2: LGHNT and FRNRAP. The CDR3 length is 14 residues. V lost 6 bases and J lost 0, with 12 bases in between. The CDR3 coding sequence is TGTGCTAGTGGCCCAGGGGTAGTCTCCTACGAGCAGTACTTC. Its protein product is CASGPGVVSYEQYF.

The chain links TRBV6-5 to TRBJ2-1, with a possible D match to TRBD2 (6 bases). Germline V CDR1 and CDR2: MNHEY, SVGAGI. Trimming removed 0 bases from V and 12 bases from J, with 6 bases in between. The CDR3 is made up of 11 amino acids. CDR3 bases: TGTGCCAGCAGTTACTCGGGGGGGCAGTTCTTC. This sequence encodes CASSYSGGQFF.

The gene calls are TRBV25-1 and TRBJ2-7; D unresolved. Looked up from germline, CDR1 is MGHDK and CDR2 is SYGVNS. The V end lost 2 bases, the J end lost 0 bases, and 5 bases lay between the germline ends. This CDR3 is 13 amino acids long. This chain's CDR3 is CASSELTSYEQYF. As DNA, the CDR3 is TGTGCCAGCAGTGAACTAACCTCCTACGAGCAGTACTTC.

The V gene is TRBV10-1, the J gene TRBJ2-5; 7 nucleotides line up with TRBD1. This CDR3 has 14 amino acids. The J segment lost 5 bases and the V segment lost 4 bases, leaving 7 bases of the junction unmatched. CDR1 is WNHNN and CDR2 is SYGVQD in the germline V gene (reference sequence). The CDR3 sequence is CASSGGGRTETQYF. The CDR3 DNA follows: TGCGCCAGCAGTGGAGGGGGCCGGACGGAGACCCAGTACTTC.

The chain has TRBV29-1 and TRBJ1-1; weak D call: TRBD1 (5 bases). Trimming left V 4 bases short and J 1 base short, with 13 bases between. Germline V CDR1 and CDR2: SQVTM, ANQGSEA. The CDR3 loop spans 14 amino acids. CDR3 sequence (DNA): TGCAGCGTTGTACCTGGGGCAGGGAACACTGAAGCTTTCTTT. As protein: CSVVPGAGNTEAFF.

V is TRBV27 and J is TRBJ2-1; D is unresolved. V gave up 3 bases and J gave up 8 bases, with 11 bases separating them. This CDR3 is 13 amino acids long. Germline values: CDR1 MNHEY, CDR2 SMNVEV (reference sequence). The CDR3 spells CASSFSASYEQFF. CDR3 nucleotide sequence: TGTGCCAGCAGTTTCTCGGCCAGCTATGAGCAGTTCTTC.

V gene TRBV5-1 combines with J gene TRBJ2-7; D is ambiguous. V was trimmed by 1 base and J by 1 base, leaving 6 bases between them. There are 13 residues in the CDR3. Per the germline V gene, CDR1 is SGHRS and CDR2 is YFSETQ. The CDR3 coding sequence is TGCGCCAGCAGCTTGTGGCAGTCCTACGAGCAGTACTTC. This translates into CASSLWQSYEQYF.

This chain links TRBV11-2 with TRBJ2-7; perhaps TRBD1 as D (6 bases). The CDR3 has 13 residues. V lost 4 bases to trimming and J lost 5 bases, with 12 bases between them. The germline V gene has CDR1 SGHAT and CDR2 FQNNGV. Here the CDR3 reads CASSSYRAHEQYF. The CDR3 region has the DNA TGTGCCAGCAGCTCTTACAGGGCCCACGAGCAGTACTTC.

The chain recombines TRBV25-1 with TRBJ2-1; a weak D match, TRBD2 (6 bases). V lost 0 bases and J 5 bases, leaving 8 bases between the germline ends. The CDR3 has 14 residues. CDR1 and CDR2 from the germline V gene are MGHDK and SYGVNS. CDR3 protein: CASSEYGGDNEQFF. The CDR3 DNA reads as TGTGCCAGCAGTGAATATGGAGGGGACAATGAGCAGTTCTTC.

This sequence joins TRBV6-5 and TRBJ1-2, with 8 bases identical to TRBD1. Germline CDR1 MNHEY, CDR2 SVGAGI. Trimming took 2 bases from V and 5 from J; bases not matched to a gene: 4. The CDR3 loop spans 14 amino acids. CDR3 sequence (DNA): TGTGCCAGCAGTTACAGGGACAGGTTTTATGGCTACACCTTC. Its translation is CASSYRDRFYGYTF.